One and the same sample provided the 14 T cell receptor beta chains below, sequenced in a study of T cell responses to AZD1222 COVID-19 vaccine. TCRdb keeps only in-frame clones here, not all; method: immunoSEQ multiplex PCR. This sample carries 170,000 or so clones, roughly nine tenths of them seen once, and the ten largest clones take around 1.5%. This sample comprised peripheral blood, obtained on day 0 of AZD1222 vaccination. Receptor source: an adult in good health.

The rearrangement uses TRBV28 and TRBJ1-4; perhaps TRBD1 as D (6 bases). V dropped 2 bases and J dropped 0 bases, with 10 bases sitting between them. The CDR3 loop spans 16 amino acids. CDR1 and CDR2 from the germline V gene are MDHEN and SYDVKM. CDR3 DNA: TGTGCCAGCAGTTTACCAACAGGGACAACTAATGAAAAACTGTTTTTT. This codes for CASSLPTGTTNEKLFF.

This chain joins TRBV7-2 and TRBJ1-5; 8 bases are shared with TRBD1. This CDR3 region has 15 residues. J was trimmed by 7 bases and V by 1 base; bases with no gene match: 6. Germline V gene sequence: CDR1 SGHTA, CDR2 FQGNSA. The CDR3 nucleotides are TGTGCCAGCAGCTTAGGGGGAACAGGGGGGCAGCCCCAGCATTTT. Translation: CASSLGGTGGQPQHF.

The rearrangement joins TRBV28 to TRBJ1-5, with D maybe TRBD1 (6 bases). With 8 bases removed from V and 2 bases from J, the gap between germline ends came to 16 bases. From germline, CDR1 is MDHEN and CDR2 SYDVKM. This CDR3 region has 15 residues. CDR3 protein: CASLRGASGNQPQHF. The CDR3 DNA follows: TGTGCCAGCCTCCGGGGGGCGAGCGGCAATCAGCCCCAGCATTTT. Combining the CDR3 with reference TRBV28 and TRBJ1-5 gives the whole variable domain DVKVTQSSRYLVKRTGEKVFLECVQDMDHENMFWYRQDPGLGLRLIYFSYDVKMKEKGDIPEGYSVSREKKERFSLILESASTNQTSMYLCASLRGASGNQPQHFGDGTRLSIL.

This clone occurred a few times. The chain employs TRBV19 and TRBJ1-2, with D possibly matching TRBD1 (6 bases). The CDR3 contains 15 residues. Deletions cut 0 bases from V and 3 bases from J, with 11 bases between. CDR1 and CDR2 (germline): LNHDA, SQIVND (reference sequence). The CDR3 is CASSIDARGDYGYTF. The CDR3 nucleotides are TGTGCCAGTAGTATAGATGCCAGGGGTGACTATGGCTACACCTTC. The complete variable domain, with remaining parts taken from reference TRBV19 and TRBJ1-2, reads DGGITQSPKYLFRKEGQNVTLSCEQNLNHDAMYWYRQDPGQGLRLIYYSQIVNDFQKGDIAEGYSVSREKKESFPLTVTSAQKNPTAFYLCASSIDARGDYGYTFGSGTRLTVV.

The chain is built from TRBV9 and TRBJ1-1; D ambiguous. V gave up 0 bases and J gave up 1 base, with 4 bases separating them. The CDR3 sequence is 13 residues long. Germline V gene lookup returns CDR1 SGDLS and CDR2 YYNGEE. CDR3: CASSVEGNTEAFF. The CDR3 DNA reads as TGTGCCAGCAGCGTAGAGGGGAACACTGAAGCTTTCTTT.

The CDR3 reads CASSPWDAAYNEQFF. The CDR3 bases are TGTGCCAGCAGTCCCTGGGACGCTGCCTACAATGAGCAGTTCTTC. This chain uses TRBV28 with TRBJ2-1; TRBD1 or TRBD2 may be the D gene (5 bases each). The CDR3 consists of 15 residues. Germline V gene lookup returns CDR1 MDHEN and CDR2 SYDVKM. The V and J ends lost 5 bases and 2 bases respectively, with 13 bases between them. The full variable domain, its missing parts supplied by reference TRBV28 and TRBJ2-1, is DVKVTQSSRYLVKRTGEKVFLECVQDMDHENMFWYRQDPGLGLRLIYFSYDVKMKEKGDIPEGYSVSREKKERFSLILESASTNQTSMYLCASSPWDAAYNEQFFGPGTRLTVL.

This clone was seen only a few times. J is TRBJ1-2 and V is TRBV6-5; weak D call: TRBD1 (5 bases). The V gene's germline CDR1 is MNHEY and CDR2 SVGAGI. V lost 4 bases to trimming and J lost 8 bases, with 14 bases between them. The CDR3 is 13 residues long. Here the CDR3 reads CASSFGTERGYTF. CDR3 bases: TGTGCCAGCAGTTTCGGGACGGAGCGGGGCTACACCTTC.

The chain carries TRBV30 and TRBJ1-5; TRBD1 agrees at 7 bases. The junction had 6 bases not matched to a gene; V was cut back by 2 bases and J by 5 bases. CDR1 and CDR2 from the germline V gene are GTSNPN and SVGIG (reference sequence). The CDR3 totals 14 residues. In DNA form, the CDR3 reads TGTGCCTGGAGTCCTGGACAGGCGTATCAGCCCCAGCATTTT. It translates to CAWSPGQAYQPQHF.

The J gene is TRBJ1-2, the V gene TRBV18; 8 positions match TRBD1. CDR1 is KGHSH, CDR2 LQKENI, per germline. This CDR3 contains 17 residues. V lost 0 bases and J lost 0; bases outside the gene matches: 6. As DNA, the CDR3 is TGTGCCAGCTCACCACCGTGGGACAGGAAAGCTAACTATGGCTACACCTTC. Residues: CASSPPWDRKANYGYTF.

The rearrangement joins TRBV28 to TRBJ2-7, with 9 bases lining up with TRBD1. The germline gives CDR1 MDHEN, CDR2 SYDVKM. The CDR3 has 14 amino acids. With 5 bases clipped from V and 3 bases from J, the junction kept 5 bases outside the gene matches. The CDR3 protein is CASSLRDRVYEQYF. CDR3 bases: TGTGCCAGCAGTCTCCGGGACAGGGTCTACGAGCAGTACTTC. Full variable domain (outside the CDR3, taken from reference TRBV28 and TRBJ2-7): DVKVTQSSRYLVKRTGEKVFLECVQDMDHENMFWYRQDPGLGLRLIYFSYDVKMKEKGDIPEGYSVSREKKERFSLILESASTNQTSMYLCASSLRDRVYEQYFGPGTRLTVT.

V is TRBV5-1 and J is TRBJ2-2, with 13 positions matching TRBD2. The J segment lost 4 bases and the V segment lost 5 bases, leaving 5 bases of the junction unmatched. The CDR3 runs 16 residues. CDR1 is SGHRS, CDR2 YFSETQ, per germline. As DNA, the CDR3 is TGCGCCAGCAGTACGACTAGCGGGGGGCGCACCGGGGAGCTGTTTTTT. It specifies CASSTTSGGRTGELFF.

This chain connects TRBV6-6 to TRBJ2-7; the D gene is possibly TRBD1 (5 bases). The CDR3 is 16 amino acids. Germline V gene lookup returns CDR1 MNHNY and CDR2 SVGAGI (reference sequence). The V end lost 2 bases, the J end lost 2 bases, and 16 bases lay between the germline ends. The CDR3 sequence: CASSYGGQGAAYEQYF. The CDR3 bases are TGTGCCAGCAGTTACGGTGGGCAGGGCGCTGCCTACGAGCAGTACTTC.

This sequence joins TRBV20-1 and TRBJ1-5; D is unresolved. V was cut by 3 bases and J by 3 bases, with 15 bases left in between. CDR3 size: 15 residues. Germline loops: CDR1 DFQATT, CDR2 SNEGSKA (reference sequence). CDR3 residues: CSASPAAGFNQPQHF. In DNA form, the CDR3 reads TGCAGTGCTAGTCCCGCCGCCGGATTCAATCAGCCCCAGCATTTT.

The chain has TRBV25-1 and TRBJ2-7, with no clear D. The length of the CDR3 is 12 residues. The germline CDR1 and CDR2 sequences are MGHDK and SYGVNS. Deletions cut 3 bases from V and 7 bases from J, with 10 bases between. In DNA form, the CDR3 reads TGTGCCAGCAGTGATTGGCAGGAAGAGCAGTACTTC. Encoded protein: CASSDWQEEQYF.